The clone carrying this T cell receptor (beta chain) was counted a single time. PCR involved 60 Vbeta and 13 Jbeta primers. The data were produced by immunoSEQ multiplex PCR, yet TCRdb's version contains in-frame clones alone and is incomplete. The sample has about 98,000 clones; under 70% are singletons. Germline lookup yields CDR1 MNHNY and CDR2 SVGAGI (reference sequence). Trimming cost V 3 bases and J 0 bases, with 6 bases left between them. CDR3 size: 14 residues. The data belong to a study of cytomegalovirus exposure and HLA in healthy donors. This TCR was recovered from a man in his fifties in good health and CMV-seronegative. The source material was PBMCs. V and J are TRBV6-6 and TRBJ1-3; no definite D call. Here the CDR3 reads CASSYAGSGNTIYF. For the CDR3, the DNA is TGTGCCAGCAGTTATGCAGGCTCTGGAAACACCATATATTTT.